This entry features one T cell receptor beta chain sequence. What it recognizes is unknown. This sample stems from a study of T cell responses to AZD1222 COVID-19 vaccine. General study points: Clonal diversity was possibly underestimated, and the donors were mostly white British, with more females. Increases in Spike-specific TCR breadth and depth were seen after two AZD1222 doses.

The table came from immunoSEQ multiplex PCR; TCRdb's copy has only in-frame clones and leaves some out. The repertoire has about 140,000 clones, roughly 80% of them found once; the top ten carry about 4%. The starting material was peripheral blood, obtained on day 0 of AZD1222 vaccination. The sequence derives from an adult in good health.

Written as DNA, the CDR3 is TGTGCCAGTAAGAACAACGCACAGTACGACCTTCGGCCCCAGCATTTT. Its protein is CASKNNAQYDLRPQHF. The rearrangement joins TRBV19 to TRBJ1-5, with D unclear. Trimming stripped 7 bases from V and 9 bases from J, with 25 bases between. The germline V gene encodes CDR1 LNHDA and CDR2 SQIVND (reference sequence). The CDR3 covers 16 residues.